This entry describes one T cell receptor beta chain. Its cognate antigen is unknown. Sequenced by immunoSEQ multiplex PCR; TCRdb stores in-frame clones only, minus some. The sample records over 75,000 clones, 80% to 90% being singletons. The data were taken from a study of T cell responses to AZD1222 COVID-19 vaccine. From germline, CDR1 is SGHTA and CDR2 FQGTGA. The CDR3 loop spans 13 amino acids. V gave up 6 bases and J gave up 5 bases, with 13 bases separating them. Study conclusions and caveats: A reported finding is that nearly half of spike-specific TCRs target unmutated variant regions. In a largely white British group with more females than males, clonal diversity was possibly underestimated.

This chain uses TRBV7-3 with TRBJ2-5; a weak D match, TRBD2 (5 bases). The TCR comes from an adult who received the AZD1222 COVID-19 vaccine. The sample in question was peripheral blood, obtained 28 days after the second AZD1222 dose. Here the CDR3 reads CASSRTSLETQYF. The CDR3, as DNA: TGTGCCAGCAGTCGAACTAGTTTGGAGACCCAGTACTTC.